This entry lists 29 T cell receptor beta chains sequenced from one sample in a study of T cell responses to AZD1222 COVID-19 vaccine. Produced via immunoSEQ multiplex PCR; TCRdb's table is partial and in-frame only. The sample yields 120,000 or so clones, around 90% seen once. The specimen comprised peripheral blood, sampled 28 days after the second AZD1222 dose. The receptors come from an adult who received the AZD1222 COVID-19 vaccine.

The rearrangement joins TRBV6-5 to TRBJ2-7; TRBD2 is a possible D gene (6 bases). This CDR3 has 16 amino acids. V was cut by 2 bases and J by 2 bases, with 16 bases left in between. CDR1 is MNHEY, CDR2 SVGAGI, per germline. CDR3 sequence reads: CASSYGGTTFPYEQYF. Written as DNA, the CDR3 is TGTGCCAGCAGTTACGGGGGGACCACGTTTCCCTACGAGCAGTACTTC.

The chain couples TRBV3-1 (or the pseudogene TRBV3-2) to TRBJ1-1; no reliable D call. Between the trimmed V and J ends, which lost 2 bases and 3 bases, there was a span of 7 bases. Germline V gene data show CDR1 as LGHDT and CDR2 as YNNKEL (reference sequence). The CDR3 sequence is 13 residues long. The CDR3 spells CASSQIRDTEAFF. Written as DNA, the CDR3 is TGTGCCAGCAGCCAAATACGGGACACTGAAGCTTTCTTT.

V and J are TRBV28 and TRBJ2-7; perhaps TRBD2 as D (6 bases). The V and J ends lost 2 bases and 3 bases respectively, with 8 bases between them. The V gene's germline CDR1 is MDHEN and CDR2 SYDVKM. The CDR3 sequence is 13 residues long. The CDR3 is CASSLGRDYEQYF. Here the CDR3 DNA reads TGTGCCAGCAGTTTAGGGCGGGACTACGAGCAGTACTTC.

This clone was seen a single time. This chain connects TRBV15 to TRBJ2-5, with a possible D match to TRBD1 (7 bases). CDR1 is LNHNV and CDR2 is YYDKDF in the germline V gene (reference sequence). The CDR3 has 14 residues. Trimming pared 4 bases from V and 4 bases from J, leaving 13 bases between. This chain's CDR3 is CATSTRQGGETQYF. Written as DNA, the CDR3 is TGTGCCACCAGCACCCGACAGGGAGGAGAGACCCAGTACTTC.

This clone appeared a single time. The chain joins TRBV19 to TRBJ1-2, with D perhaps TRBD1 (5 bases). V lost 4 bases to trimming and J lost 4 bases, with 13 bases between them. Germline CDR1 is LNHDA and CDR2 is SQIVND (reference sequence). The CDR3 totals 14 residues. Here the CDR3 reads CASSTLLGGYGYTF. CDR3 bases: TGTGCCAGTAGTACCCTCCTTGGGGGCTATGGCTACACCTTC.

The CDR3 loop reads CAWTQRSYGYTF. The DNA for the CDR3 is TGTGCCTGGACCCAAAGGAGCTATGGCTACACCTTC. The chain recombines TRBV30 with TRBJ1-2; D unclear. V was shortened by 4 bases and J by 4 bases, with 10 bases between the two germline ends. CDR3 size: 12 residues. CDR1 and CDR2 (germline): GTSNPN, SVGIG (reference sequence).

This rearrangement joins TRBV9 to TRBJ2-7; D may be TRBD1 or TRBD2 (5 bases each). V lost 2 bases and J lost 7, with 19 bases in between. There are 15 residues in the CDR3. Germline CDR1 SGDLS, CDR2 YYNGEE. CDR3 amino acids: CASSVSPGPGGEQYF. The CDR3, as DNA: TGTGCCAGCAGCGTTTCGCCGGGACCGGGTGGGGAGCAGTACTTC.

This clone was observed once. V and J are TRBV28 and TRBJ2-7, with TRBD2 matching 8 bases. CDR3 length: 14 residues. Germline V gene lookup returns CDR1 MDHEN and CDR2 SYDVKM. With 6 bases clipped from V and 0 bases from J, the junction kept 4 bases outside the gene matches. CDR3 bases: TGTGCCAGCAGGCCGGGACTAGGCTCCTACGAGCAGTACTTC. It is translated as CASRPGLGSYEQYF.

This clone was found a few times. J is TRBJ2-1 and V is TRBV6-2 or TRBV6-3, with TRBD2 identical over 8 bases. This CDR3 is built from 14 residues. The J segment lost 7 bases and the V segment lost 6 bases, leaving 8 bases of the junction unmatched. CDR1 MNHEY and CDR2 SVGEGT come from the germline V gene. In nucleotides, the CDR3 is TGTGCCAGCAGCTCAAATCGGGGGGGTAATGAGCAGTTCTTC. Translation: CASSSNRGGNEQFF.

A few counts support this clone. The chain carries TRBV30 and TRBJ1-5, with D unclear. This CDR3 is 12 amino acids long. The V end lost 3 bases, the J end lost 6 bases, and 9 bases lay between the germline ends. Per germline, CDR1 GTSNPN and CDR2 SVGIG (reference sequence). The CDR3 sequence: CAWSFGIQPQHF. The CDR3 DNA reads TGTGCCTGGAGCTTTGGGATTCAGCCCCAGCATTTT.

This rearrangement joins TRBV7-8 to TRBJ2-6, with D maybe TRBD2 (5 bases). Looked up from germline, CDR1 is SGHVS and CDR2 is FQNEAQ. The ends were cut back, 2 bases at V and 4 bases at J, with 12 bases in the middle. The CDR3 loop spans 16 amino acids. The CDR3 sequence: CASSLSRVAGANVLTF. CDR3 DNA: TGTGCCAGCAGCTTATCTCGGGTAGCGGGGGCCAACGTCCTGACTTTC. Full variable domain (remainder filled in from reference TRBV7-8 and TRBJ2-6): GAGVSQSPRYKVAKRGQDVALRCDPISGHVSLFWYQQALGQGPEFLTYFQNEAQLDKSGLPSDRFFAERPEGSVSTLKIQRTQQEDSAVYLCASSLSRVAGANVLTFGAGSRLTVL.

V and J are TRBV7-2 and TRBJ2-7; 8 nucleotides align to TRBD2. Germline V CDR1 and CDR2: SGHTA, FQGNSA. V shed 1 base and J 0 bases; nucleotides not matched to a gene: 5. There are 16 residues in the CDR3. The CDR3 protein is CASSLEDGRVSYEQYF. Here the CDR3 DNA reads TGTGCCAGCAGCTTAGAGGACGGGAGGGTCTCCTACGAGCAGTACTTC.

In its sample, this clone was seen a few times. The DNA for the CDR3 is TGTGCCAGTAGTGCCGGGACAGGGGTCATCTATGGCTACACCTTC. It encodes CASSAGTGVIYGYTF. The chain couples TRBV19 to TRBJ1-2, with 10 bases identical to TRBD1. Germline assignment: CDR1 LNHDA and CDR2 SQIVND (reference sequence). With V trimmed by 5 bases and J by 4 bases, 7 bases remained unmatched. The CDR3 length is 15 residues.

This chain uses TRBV9 with TRBJ1-1; tentative D call: TRBD1 (6 bases). This CDR3 has 17 residues. Between the trimmed V and J ends, which lost 2 bases and 0 bases, there was a span of 17 bases. Germline assignment: CDR1 SGDLS and CDR2 YYNGEE. This chain's CDR3 is CASSVSTGSTMNTEAFF. The CDR3 bases are TGTGCCAGCAGCGTGTCGACAGGAAGTACAATGAACACTGAAGCTTTCTTT.

This sequence joins TRBV5-6 and TRBJ1-2; D gene ambiguous. Trimming took 4 bases from V and 3 from J, leaving 16 bases between them. The CDR3 runs to 15 residues. Per germline, CDR1 SGHDT and CDR2 YYEEEE. The CDR3 DNA reads as TGTGCCAGCAGCCCCGTTTCCTTATGGGACTATGGCTACACCTTC. Translated: CASSPVSLWDYGYTF.

This sequence joins TRBV4-3 and TRBJ2-1; D not resolved. The ends were cut back, 1 base at V and 6 bases at J, with 16 bases in the middle. Looked up from germline, CDR1 is LGHNA and CDR2 is YSLEER. The CDR3 extends over 16 amino acids. The CDR3 sequence is CASSQAVQVTSNEQFF. The CDR3 DNA reads as TGCGCCAGCAGCCAAGCTGTTCAGGTTACCTCCAATGAGCAGTTCTTC.

V and J are TRBV21-1 and TRBJ2-2; the D call of TRBD2 is as the table states it, not checked on the DNA. TRBV21-1 is reported as a pseudogene. This CDR3 contains 15 residues. CDR3 region: CASSTTSGPTGELFF. DNA for the CDR3: TGTGCCAGCAGCACAACTAGCGGGCCCACCGGGGAGCTGTTTTTT.

The gene calls are TRBV9 and TRBJ1-1, with 7 bases that match TRBD1. The CDR3 consists of 11 residues. Germline lookup yields CDR1 SGDLS and CDR2 YYNGEE. With V trimmed by 10 bases and J by 7 bases, 7 bases remained unmatched. The CDR3 sequence: CAPFRDSEAFF. DNA of the CDR3: TGTGCCCCATTCCGGGACAGTGAAGCTTTCTTT.

This chain joins TRBV12-3 or TRBV12-4 and TRBJ1-1; no firm D call. The ends were cut back, 3 bases at V and 2 bases at J, with 7 bases in the middle. CDR3 size: 13 residues. In DNA form, the CDR3 reads TGTGCCAGCAGTTTTCCCCTTAACACTGAAGCTTTCTTT. Residues: CASSFPLNTEAFF.

The chain recombines TRBV2 with TRBJ2-1; weak D call: TRBD1 (6 bases). Germline-derived CDR1 and CDR2 are SNHLY and FYNNEI. The CDR3 has 15 residues. Trimming took off 4 bases at V and 1 base at J, with 11 bases between the two ends. The CDR3 reads CASSGSGQSYNEQFF. CDR3 in DNA: TGTGCCAGCAGTGGAAGTGGACAGTCCTACAATGAGCAGTTCTTC.

The genes are TRBV27 and TRBJ2-1; D may be TRBD1 (6 bases). The CDR3 covers 13 residues. CDR1 is MNHEY, CDR2 SMNVEV, per germline (reference sequence). V was pared by 2 bases and J by 9 bases, with 11 bases between. The CDR3 DNA sequence: TGTGCCAGCAGTTTACCGACAGGCGGTGAGCAGTTCTTC. It codes for CASSLPTGGEQFF.

The rearrangement uses TRBV19 and TRBJ1-4, with no clear D. This CDR3 is 13 amino acids long. V was cut by 11 bases and J by 8 bases, with 18 bases left in between. Germline CDR1 and CDR2: LNHDA and SQIVND (reference sequence). Written as DNA, the CDR3 is TGTGCCGGCTCATTAATGGTCGGAGAAAAACTGTTTTTT. It translates to CAGSLMVGEKLFF.

The chain recombines TRBV5-1 with TRBJ2-6; no reliable D call. V was pared by 0 bases and J by 0 bases, with 16 bases between. The CDR3 is 19 residues long. Germline loops: CDR1 SGHRS, CDR2 YFSETQ. The CDR3 loop reads CASSLAVKGLVSGANVLTF. The DNA for the CDR3 is TGCGCCAGCAGCTTGGCCGTCAAGGGCCTTGTCTCTGGGGCCAACGTCCTGACTTTC.

This chain connects TRBV18 to TRBJ2-2; the match to TRBD2 covers 8 bases. The ends lost 1 base at V and 7 bases at J; junction bases unmatched: 2. Germline assignment: CDR1 KGHSH and CDR2 LQKENI. The CDR3 has 14 residues. The CDR3 loop reads CASSPQRESGELFF. CDR3 sequence (DNA): TGTGCCAGCTCACCACAGCGGGAGAGCGGGGAGCTGTTTTTT.

This clone showed up just once. V is TRBV4-3 and J is TRBJ2-7, with D perhaps matching TRBD1 (6 bases). Per germline, CDR1 LGHNA and CDR2 YSLEER. V shed 5 bases and J shed 5 bases, with 19 bases lying between them. The CDR3 sequence is 15 residues long. The CDR3, as DNA: TGCGCCAGCAGCGACATTGGAACAGGGTCCAACGAGCAGTACTTC. It encodes CASSDIGTGSNEQYF.

This clone is categorized as medium-sized. The chain carries TRBV11-3 and TRBJ2-1; 7 positions agree with TRBD2. V shed 0 bases and J 6 bases; nucleotides not matched to a gene: 2. Germline V gene lookup returns CDR1 SGHNT and CDR2 YENEEA. This CDR3 spans 14 amino acids. CDR3 coding DNA: TGTGCCAGCAGCTTAGATGGGGAGGGCAATGAGCAGTTCTTC. Protein: CASSLDGEGNEQFF.

The chain couples TRBV19 to TRBJ2-1; possibly TRBD2 for D (6 bases). Germline V gene lookup returns CDR1 LNHDA and CDR2 SQIVND (reference sequence). The CDR3 is made up of 15 amino acids. Trimming shortened V by 3 bases and J by 0 bases, and 9 bases separated the two germline ends. CDR3 in amino acids: CASSIGGYSYNEQFF. CDR3 DNA: TGTGCCAGTAGTATTGGGGGGTACTCCTACAATGAGCAGTTCTTC.

The CDR3 protein is CASSVGGTYEQYF. The DNA for the CDR3 is TGTGCCAGCAGCGTAGGCGGCACCTACGAGCAGTACTTC. The gene calls are TRBV9 and TRBJ2-7; no clear D. The CDR3 has 13 amino acids. CDR1 and CDR2 (germline): SGDLS, YYNGEE. V was trimmed by 0 bases and J by 2 bases, leaving 6 bases between them.

This clone was found once. The rearrangement uses TRBV7-2 and TRBJ1-5; no reliable D call. V was clipped by 1 base and J by 8 bases, with 15 bases between them. CDR1 is SGHTA, CDR2 FQGNSA, per germline. The CDR3 length is 15 residues. Written as DNA, the CDR3 is TGTGCCAGCAGCTTAGGCAACTCTGCCACGGAGCCCCAGCATTTT. This sequence encodes CASSLGNSATEPQHF. Using reference TRBV7-2 and TRBJ1-5 for the parts outside the CDR3, the full variable domain is GAGVSQSPSNKVTEKGKDVELRCDPISGHTALYWYRQSLGQGLEFLIYFQGNSAPDKSGLPSDRFSAERTGGSVSTLTIQRTQQEDSAVYLCASSLGNSATEPQHFGDGTRLSIL.